Sequencing of this TCR beta chain was carried out in a study of cytomegalovirus exposure and HLA in healthy donors. Broader study findings: By HLA locus, TCR association rates varied in a later analysis, with DRB1 showing the most and HLA-C the fewest.

The PCR had 60 Vbeta and 13 Jbeta primers. Profiled with immunoSEQ multiplex PCR; TCRdb holds only in-frame clones, not every one. This table has about 160,000 clones, roughly 71% appearing once. This clone was observed at least ten times. Its antigen remains unidentified. V lost 4 bases and J lost 1, with 10 bases in between. The germline CDR1 and CDR2 sequences are SEHNR and FQNEAQ (reference sequence). The CDR3 has 14 amino acids. This clonotype originated in a woman aged 50 to 60 in good health and CMV-seropositive. Input material: PBMCs. This chain uses TRBV7-9 with TRBJ1-1; D may be TRBD1 (6 bases). The CDR3 region is CASSSDRPNTEAFF. The CDR3 nucleotides are TGTGCCAGCAGCTCTGACAGGCCGAACACTGAAGCTTTCTTT.